This T cell receptor beta chain is from a study of molecular identifiers for immune sequencing clone quantification. Findings and limits, study-wide: Jurkat TCR RNA spiked in from one cell could reportedly be detected among some 980,000 naive cells.

From the PCR reads, TCRdb called clonotypes with MiXCR, one entry per CDR3 protein. This table has around 470,000 distinct CDR3 sequences, about a fifth appearing once. The V end was cut by 0 bases, the J end by 2 bases, with 12 bases between. CDR1 is MNHEY and CDR2 is SMNVEV in the germline V gene (reference sequence). This CDR3 is built from 16 residues. Details on this clonotype: Its specificity is unknown.

The receptor's source is a human donor in good health. Some libraries in this study had Jurkat cell RNA spiked in. The chain is built from TRBV27 and TRBJ2-3; maybe TRBD1 (5 bases). Sequencing was performed on naive CD8+ T cells from blood, with Jurkat cell RNA spiked in. Subset reported: FACS-sorted CD8+CD4-CCR7+CD45RA+ naive T cells. DNA for the CDR3: TGTGCCAGCAGTTTATCAGAGACAGAAAACACAGATACGCAGTATTTT. Amino acids: CASSLSETENTDTQYF.